What follows describes a single T cell receptor (beta chain). The CDR3 consists of 16 residues. CDR1 and CDR2 from the germline V gene are LGHNA and YNFKEQ. Unmatched junction bases numbered 7, after V lost 5 bases and J lost 0 bases. The data were produced by immunoSEQ multiplex PCR, yet TCRdb's version contains in-frame clones alone and is incomplete. The sample records around 66,000 clones, roughly 90% being singletons. This entry belongs to a study of OX40 agonist ivuxolimab in advanced cancers. Study-wide background: Dose-escalation patients' cancers were hepatocellular carcinoma, melanoma, renal cell or head and neck cancer. Among those enrolled, mean age was approximately 60 years (range about 23 to 90) and roughly 84% were male. Two patients with cutaneous melanoma and one with hepatocellular carcinoma, three in total, showed partial responses.

The rearrangement links TRBV4-2 to TRBJ1-3, with 7 bases matching TRBD1. The clonotype originates from an adult with an advanced solid tumor such as melanoma, head and neck, liver or kidney cancer. Here the sequenced sample was CD4+ or CD8+ T cells sorted from blood, taken in a trial of the OX40 agonist ivuxolimab. The CDR3 DNA reads as TGTGCCAGCAGCGTCGGGACAGCTGACTCTGGAAACACCATATATTTT. Its protein is CASSVGTADSGNTIYF.